These T cell receptor beta chains were read from a single sample in a study of radiotherapy plus CTLA-4 blockade in lung cancer. Clones were read by immunoSEQ multiplex PCR, and TCRdb kept only the in-frame ones, dropping some. The sample records 65,000 to 85,000 clones, under 75% being singletons. Sequenced material: peripheral blood, taken from a patient treated with radiotherapy plus ipilimumab. Receptor source: a human donor with non-small cell lung cancer whose response to radiotherapy plus ipilimumab could not be evaluated. Both conserved end residues are part of each CDR3. D genes are given only for firm matches. Clone size is shown for a subset of rows, as once, few, many or a class of expanded clone.

clone_size	v_call	d_call	j_call	cdr3_aa	cdr3_nt
NA	TRBV11-2	TRBD2	TRBJ2-7	CASSPRRRDGRAYEQYF	TGTGCCAGCAGCCCTAGAAGGCGGGACGGGAGGGCTTACGAGCAGTACTTC
NA	TRBV30	TRBD1	TRBJ1-1	CAWSRQGMNTEAFF	TGTGCCTGGAGCCGACAGGGGATGAACACTGAAGCTTTCTTT
NA	TRBV7-6	NA	TRBJ2-7	CASSSPWGVNEQYF	TGTGCCAGCAGCTCCCCTTGGGGAGTGAACGAGCAGTACTTC
NA	TRBV6-5	NA	TRBJ1-5	CASRSVDFQPQHF	TGTGCCAGCAGGAGTGTTGATTTTCAGCCCCAGCATTTT
NA	TRBV28	NA	TRBJ2-7	CASSFWRDSFYEQYF	TGTGCCAGCAGTTTTTGGCGGGACAGCTTCTACGAGCAGTACTTC
NA	TRBV4-1	TRBD2	TRBJ2-3	CASRAGDTDTQYF	TGCGCCAGCCGCGCGGGGGACACAGATACGCAGTATTTT
NA	TRBV11-2	NA	TRBJ1-1	CASSLEEDFGLRNTEAFF	TGTGCCAGCAGCTTAGAGGAAGACTTCGGTTTAAGAAACACTGAAGCTTTCTTT
few	TRBV18	NA	TRBJ1-4	CASSPKQDEKLFF	TGTGCCAGCTCACCCAAGCAAGATGAAAAACTGTTTTTT
few	TRBV28	TRBD1	TRBJ1-2	CASSSLGTGNGYTF	TGTGCCAGCAGCTCCCTGGGGACAGGGAATGGCTACACCTTC
NA	TRBV2	NA	TRBJ1-4	CASRDTGFPTNEKLFF	TGTGCCAGCAGAGACACAGGGTTCCCCACCAATGAAAAACTGTTTTTT
NA	TRBV7-9	NA	TRBJ2-1	CASSSLREYNEQFF	TGTGCCAGCAGCTCCCTCCGGGAGTACAATGAGCAGTTCTTC
NA	TRBV5-4	NA	TRBJ1-1	CASSLVGGRDTEAFF	TGTGCCAGCAGCTTGGTAGGGGGTCGGGACACTGAAGCTTTCTTT
NA	TRBV4-1	NA	TRBJ1-1	CASSFSAGTTNTEAFF	TGCGCCAGCAGCTTTAGCGCCGGGACAACAAACACTGAAGCTTTCTTT
NA	TRBV5-8	NA	TRBJ1-1	CASSLGEGRGTEAFF	TGTGCCAGCAGCTTGGGGGAAGGTCGGGGCACTGAAGCTTTCTTT
NA	TRBV9	TRBD2	TRBJ2-5	CASSLPGLEETQYF	TGTGCCAGCAGCCTGCCGGGACTAGAGGAGACCCAGTACTTC
NA	TRBV7-8	TRBD2	TRBJ2-3	CASSFNSGPSTDTQYF	TGTGCCAGCAGCTTCAATAGCGGGCCTAGCACAGATACGCAGTATTTT
NA	TRBV27	TRBD1	TRBJ2-7	CASSLEAYGTGVAEQYF	TGTGCCAGCAGTTTAGAAGCCTACGGGACAGGGGTAGCCGAGCAGTACTTC
NA	TRBV5-1	TRBD1	TRBJ1-4	CASSDQGTGEKKLFF	TGCGCCAGCAGCGATCAGGGGACAGGGGAGAAAAAACTGTTTTTT
NA	TRBV7-2	NA	TRBJ2-5	CASSLVRGNQETQYF	TGTGCCAGCAGCTTAGTAAGGGGCAACCAAGAGACCCAGTACTTC
NA	TRBV7-2	NA	TRBJ1-2	CASSLTSSNYGYTF	TGTGCCAGCAGCTTAACATCTTCTAACTATGGCTACACCTTC
NA	TRBV5-8	NA	TRBJ1-2	CASSTFYRINYGYTF	TGTGCCAGCAGCACCTTCTACAGGATTAACTATGGCTACACCTTC
NA	TRBV6-5	TRBD1	TRBJ1-2	CASSYLRQGDYGYTF	TGTGCCAGCAGTTACCTTCGACAGGGGGACTATGGCTACACCTTC
once	TRBV4-2	TRBD2	TRBJ2-3	CASRGLGPDTQYF	TGTGCCAGCAGAGGACTAGGCCCAGATACGCAGTATTTT
once	TRBV7-9	NA	TRBJ1-2	CASSLTPIQGSVNGYTF	TGTGCCAGCAGCTTGACCCCTATACAGGGATCGGTTAATGGCTACACCTTC
once	TRBV28	TRBD1	TRBJ1-5	CASKPWTGGLWTYSNQPQHF	TGTGCCAGCAAGCCCTGGACAGGGGGGTTGTGGACATATAGCAATCAGCCCCAGCATTTT
NA	TRBV6-1	NA	TRBJ1-1	CASGTSNTEAFF	TGTGCCAGCGGGACATCGAACACTGAAGCTTTCTTT
NA	TRBV30	NA	TRBJ1-4	CAWSGRGPQVRLFF	TGTGCCTGGAGTGGCAGGGGCCCACAAGTTAGGCTGTTTTTT
NA	TRBV7-9	TRBD1	TRBJ1-2	CASSFYTGTGRGYTF	TGTGCCAGCAGCTTCTACACCGGGACAGGTCGGGGCTACACCTTC
NA	TRBV5-1	NA	TRBJ2-7	CASSLVRGNHEQYF	TGCGCCAGCAGCTTGGTCCGGGGGAACCACGAGCAGTACTTC
few	TRBV6-1	TRBD1	TRBJ2-1	CASSQQGVYNEQFF	TGTGCCAGCAGCCAACAGGGGGTCTACAATGAGCAGTTCTTC
NA	TRBV4-1	TRBD1	TRBJ1-4	CASSQVPRDSNEKLFF	TGCGCCAGCAGCCAAGTCCCCCGGGACAGTAATGAAAAACTGTTTTTT
NA	TRBV29-1	TRBD1	TRBJ1-1	CSVSAQGGKDTEAFF	TGCAGCGTCTCGGCACAGGGGGGAAAGGACACTGAAGCTTTCTTT
NA	TRBV5-6	TRBD2	TRBJ2-3	CASSSSGVRDTQYF	TGTGCCAGCAGCTCGAGCGGGGTCAGAGATACGCAGTATTTT
NA	TRBV29-1	TRBD2	TRBJ2-1	CSVGQRESEQFF	TGCAGCGTTGGGCAGCGGGAGAGTGAGCAGTTCTTC
NA	TRBV5-1	TRBD1	TRBJ1-1	CASTPMGQGDEFF	TGCGCCAGTACTCCAATGGGACAGGGTGACGAGTTCTTT
NA	TRBV7-2	TRBD1	TRBJ1-2	CASSWGGQAAYGYTF	TGTGCCAGCAGCTGGGGGGGACAGGCCGCCTATGGCTACACCTTC
once	TRBV4-2	NA	TRBJ1-1	CASSLRAGLYTEAFF	TGTGCCAGCAGCCTCCGCGCCGGGTTGTACACTGAAGCTTTCTTT
few	TRBV7-2	TRBD1	TRBJ2-3	CASSLEGGPRADTQYF	TGTGCCAGCAGCTTAGAAGGGGGCCCCCGGGCAGATACGCAGTATTTT
once	TRBV4-1	NA	TRBJ1-4	CASSNPGGVNEKLFF	TGCGCCAGCAGCAACCCCGGGGGGGTAAATGAAAAACTGTTTTTT